One and the same sample provided the 8 T cell receptor beta chains below, sequenced in a study of post-analysis software for immune sequencing data. Study conclusions and caveats: There were five TRBV segments more frequent in patients than controls, and TRBV5-6, TRBV5-1 and TRBV20-1 were among them.

The authors incorporated unique molecular identifiers into the TCR beta cDNA libraries. Each CDR3 protein gets one entry after TCRdb re-called the PCR reads with MiXCR. This table holds hundreds of thousands of distinct CDR3 sequences, 25% to 30% found once. No antigen has been assigned to these receptors. The sample consisted of blood. The receptors were gathered from a girl under 18 with multiple sclerosis.

This clonotype appeared a single time. The rearrangement uses TRBV7-9 and TRBJ2-4, with TRBD1 identical over 7 bases. The V and J ends lost 5 bases and 6 bases, in that order; junction bases with no gene match: 4. The CDR3 extends over 13 amino acids. Germline lookup yields CDR1 SEHNR and CDR2 FQNEAQ (reference sequence). This chain's CDR3 is CASSLDRRNIQYF. CDR3 DNA: TGTGCCAGCAGCCTGGACAGGAGAAACATTCAGTACTTC.

The chain combines TRBV7-2 with TRBJ2-5; D gene ambiguous. This CDR3 contains 11 residues. From germline, CDR1 is SGHTA and CDR2 FQGNSA. Trimming stripped 7 bases from V and 4 bases from J, with 7 bases between. In DNA, the CDR3 is TGTGCCAGCATCCTGACAGAGACCCAGTACTTC. It translates to CASILTETQYF.

This clonotype occurred a few times. The J gene is TRBJ2-7, the V gene TRBV4-1; 12 bases are shared with TRBD2. Losses at the gene ends were 4 bases for V and 4 bases for J; bases not matched to a gene: 8. CDR1 is MGHRA, CDR2 YSYEKL, per germline. This CDR3 spans 16 amino acids. CDR3: CASSPTTSGRHYEQYF. Written as DNA, the CDR3 is TGCGCCAGCAGCCCCACGACTAGCGGGAGACATTACGAGCAGTACTTC.

This clonotype came up a few times. The CDR3 nucleotides are TGTGCCAGCAGTTACTTCTCCGGACAAAATGAGCAGTTCTTC. Translation: CASSYFSGQNEQFF. The chain recombines TRBV6-5 with TRBJ2-1, with D perhaps matching TRBD1 (5 bases). V lost 1 base and J lost 7, with 11 bases in between. CDR1 is MNHEY and CDR2 is SVGAGI in the germline V gene. The CDR3 length is 14 residues.

The sample holds a few counts of this clonotype. The J gene is TRBJ2-3, the V gene TRBV12-3 or TRBV12-4; 8 bases are shared with TRBD2. This CDR3 is 16 amino acids long. V lost 6 bases and J lost 2; bases outside the gene matches: 10. In nucleotides, the CDR3 is TGTGCCAGCAGGTTCGGCCTTAGCGGGGTCACAGATACGCAGTATTTT. It codes for CASRFGLSGVTDTQYF.

V gene TRBV10-1 combines with J gene TRBJ2-1; D perhaps matches TRBD1 (6 bases). The V end lost 9 bases, the J end lost 3 bases, and 12 bases lay between the germline ends. Germline CDR1 reads WNHNN; CDR2 reads SYGVQD (reference sequence). The CDR3 runs to 13 residues. The CDR3 DNA sequence: TGCGCCAGTCAGGACAGATTCTACAATGAGCAGTTCTTC. This encodes CASQDRFYNEQFF.

The chain carries TRBV20-1 and TRBJ1-2; the D is unclear. The CDR3 extends over 13 amino acids. Trimming cost V 4 bases and J 4 bases, with 13 bases left between them. Germline V gene sequence: CDR1 DFQATT, CDR2 SNEGSKA (reference sequence). The CDR3 sequence is CSAINAETYGYTF. CDR3 bases: TGCAGTGCTATTAATGCGGAAACCTATGGCTACACCTTC.

This clonotype was observed at least ten times. The chain carries TRBV10-2 and TRBJ2-5, with unresolved D. Germline assignment: CDR1 WSHSY and CDR2 SAAADI. The CDR3 loop spans 11 amino acids. The ends were cut back, 5 bases at V and 3 bases at J, with 4 bases in the middle. The CDR3 sequence is CASSQKETQYF. The CDR3 bases are TGCGCCAGCAGTCAAAAAGAGACCCAGTACTTC.